The clone carrying this TCR beta chain came up once. Its target is unknown. At one of its ends the junction is not consistent with the germline gene, which may arise from a read error. It was with previously described methods and listed TCR primers that bulk TCR libraries were made. A single record per CDR3 protein comes from TCRdb applying MiXCR to the PCR reads. The sample gives under 350,000 distinct CDR3 sequences, roughly a quarter of which show up once; 0.7% to 0.95% is in the top ten. CDR3 length: 12 amino acids. The germline V gene encodes CDR1 MNHEY and CDR2 SVGAGI. These data belong to a study of molecular identifiers for immune sequencing clone quantification. Findings of the study overall: Highly expanded clone sizes could be underestimated through barcode sharing by identical TCR molecules.

The TCR originated in a human donor in good health. Some libraries in this study had Jurkat cell RNA spiked in. The V call is TRBV6-5, the J call TRBJ2-7, with TRBD1 matching 8 bases. Sample: naive CD8+ T cells from blood, with Jurkat cell RNA spiked in. Subset in this sample: FACS-sorted CD8+CD4-CCR7+CD45RA+ naive T cells. In DNA, the CDR3 is TGTGCCCGCAGTCAGACAGGGGACGCGCCGTACTTC. As protein: CARSQTGDAPYF.